This T cell receptor (beta chain) comes out of a study of cytomegalovirus exposure and HLA in healthy donors. Findings of the study overall: What TCR beta sequences reportedly achieved was accurate prediction of HLA-A and HLA-B alleles in most subjects. The study carried out a later analysis of TCR beta sequences. It associated 15,000 to 20,000 of them with specific HLA alleles at a false discovery rate of 0.05.

Use of 60 Vbeta and 13 Jbeta primers characterized the PCR. Sequencing was performed with immunoSEQ multiplex PCR; in TCRdb, only in-frame clones are kept and a portion is missing. The data hold 130,000 or so clones, with approximately 74% observed a single time. V lost 4 bases and J 2 bases, leaving 9 bases between the germline ends. CDR1 and CDR2 from the germline V gene are ENHRY and SYGVKD. This CDR3 spans 14 amino acids. Of note for this clone: Its cognate antigen is unknown.

The sequenced material came from PBMCs. The source is a man aged 40-49 years in good health and CMV-seropositive. J is TRBJ1-3 and V is TRBV10-3; TRBD1 is a possible D gene (5 bases). CDR3 nucleotides: TGTGCCATCAGTGGGCTAGGGGCTGGAAACACCATATATTTT. As protein: CAISGLGAGNTIYF.